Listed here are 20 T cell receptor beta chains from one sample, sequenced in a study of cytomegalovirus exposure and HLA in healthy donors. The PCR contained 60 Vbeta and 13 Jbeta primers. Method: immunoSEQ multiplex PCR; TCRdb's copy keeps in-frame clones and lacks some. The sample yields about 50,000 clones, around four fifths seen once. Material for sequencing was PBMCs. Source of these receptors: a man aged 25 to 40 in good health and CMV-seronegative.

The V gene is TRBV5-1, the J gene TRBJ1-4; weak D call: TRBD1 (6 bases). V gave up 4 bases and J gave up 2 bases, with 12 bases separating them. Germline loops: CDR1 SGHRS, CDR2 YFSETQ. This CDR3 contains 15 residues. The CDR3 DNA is TGCGCCAGCAGCAAACAGGGATCCACTAATGAAAAACTGTTTTTT. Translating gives CASSKQGSTNEKLFF.

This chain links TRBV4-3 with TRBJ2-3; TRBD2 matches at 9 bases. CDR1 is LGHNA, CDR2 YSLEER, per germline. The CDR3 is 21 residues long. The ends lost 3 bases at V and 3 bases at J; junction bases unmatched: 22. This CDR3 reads CASSHRPAGGPLSGNTDTQYF. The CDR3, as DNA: TGCGCCAGCAGCCACCGTCCAGCGGGGGGCCCACTGTCGGGTAATACAGATACGCAGTATTTT.

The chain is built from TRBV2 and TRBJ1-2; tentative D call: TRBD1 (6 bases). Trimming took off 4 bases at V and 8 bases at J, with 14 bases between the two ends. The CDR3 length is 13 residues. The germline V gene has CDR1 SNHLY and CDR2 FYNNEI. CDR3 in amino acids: CASSGLNRDGYTF. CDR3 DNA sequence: TGTGCCAGCAGTGGACTAAACAGGGACGGCTACACCTTC. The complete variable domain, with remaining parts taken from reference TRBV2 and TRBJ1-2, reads EPEVTQTPSHQVTQMGQEVILRCVPISNHLYFYWYRQILGQKVEFLVSFYNNEISEKSEIFDDQFSVERPDGSNFTLKIRSTKLEDSAMYFCASSGLNRDGYTFGSGTRLTVV.

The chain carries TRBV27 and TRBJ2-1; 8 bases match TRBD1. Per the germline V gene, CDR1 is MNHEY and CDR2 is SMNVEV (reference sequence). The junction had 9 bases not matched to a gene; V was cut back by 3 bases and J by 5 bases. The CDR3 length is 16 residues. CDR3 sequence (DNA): TGTGCCAGCAGTTTTCGACACAGGGGGAGGAACAATGAGCAGTTCTTC. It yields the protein CASSFRHRGRNNEQFF.

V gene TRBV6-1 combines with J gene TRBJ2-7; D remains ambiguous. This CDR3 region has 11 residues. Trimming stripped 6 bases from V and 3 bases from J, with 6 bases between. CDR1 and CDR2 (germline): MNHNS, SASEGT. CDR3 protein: CASRGNYEQYF. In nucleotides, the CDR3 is TGTGCCAGCAGGGGCAACTACGAGCAGTACTTC.

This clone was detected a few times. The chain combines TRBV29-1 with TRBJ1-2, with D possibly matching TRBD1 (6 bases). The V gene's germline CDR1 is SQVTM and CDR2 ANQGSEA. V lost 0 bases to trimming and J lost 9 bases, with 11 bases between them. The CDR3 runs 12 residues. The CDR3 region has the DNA TGCAGCGTTGAAGAGCAACAGGGTCGCTACACCTTC. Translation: CSVEEQQGRYTF.

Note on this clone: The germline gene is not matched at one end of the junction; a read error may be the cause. CDR3 residues: CAGSPSGRGAVKTQYF. The CDR3 DNA reads as TGTGCCGGCAGTCCCTCAGGCAGGGGGGCTGTTAAGACCCAGTACTTC. The gene calls are TRBV27 and TRBJ2-5, with D tentatively TRBD1 (7 bases). CDR3 size: 16 residues. Germline V gene data show CDR1 as MNHEY and CDR2 as SMNVEV (reference sequence).

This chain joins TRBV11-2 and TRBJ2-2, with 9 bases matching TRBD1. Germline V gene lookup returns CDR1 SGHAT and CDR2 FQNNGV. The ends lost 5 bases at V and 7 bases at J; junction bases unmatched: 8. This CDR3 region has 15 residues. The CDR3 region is CASSTNRGRIGELFF. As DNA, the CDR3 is TGTGCCAGCAGCACTAACAGGGGGCGTATCGGGGAGCTGTTTTTT.

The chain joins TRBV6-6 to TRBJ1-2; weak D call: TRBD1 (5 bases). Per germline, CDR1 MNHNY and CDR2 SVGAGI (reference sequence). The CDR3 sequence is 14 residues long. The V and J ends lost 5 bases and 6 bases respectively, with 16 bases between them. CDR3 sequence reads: CASSQTGGADGYTF. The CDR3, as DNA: TGTGCCAGCAGTCAGACGGGAGGGGCTGATGGCTACACCTTC.

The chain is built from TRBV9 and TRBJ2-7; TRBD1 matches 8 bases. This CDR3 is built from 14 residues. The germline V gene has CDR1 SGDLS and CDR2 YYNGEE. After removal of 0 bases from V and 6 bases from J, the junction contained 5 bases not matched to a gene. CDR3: CASSVAGQGGEQYF. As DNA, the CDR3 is TGTGCCAGCAGCGTAGCTGGACAGGGCGGCGAGCAGTACTTC.

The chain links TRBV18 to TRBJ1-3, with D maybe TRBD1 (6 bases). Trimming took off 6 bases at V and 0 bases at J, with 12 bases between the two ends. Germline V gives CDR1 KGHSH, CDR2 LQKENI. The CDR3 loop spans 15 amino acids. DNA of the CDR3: TGTGCCAGCTCCCAAACGGACAGCTCTGGAAACACCATATATTTT. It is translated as CASSQTDSSGNTIYF.

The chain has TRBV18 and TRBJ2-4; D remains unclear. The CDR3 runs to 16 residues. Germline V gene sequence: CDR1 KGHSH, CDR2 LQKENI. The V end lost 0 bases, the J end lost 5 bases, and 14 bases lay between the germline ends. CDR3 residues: CASSPPKHSYQNIQYF. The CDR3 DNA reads TGTGCCAGCTCACCACCGAAGCACTCTTACCAAAACATTCAGTACTTC.

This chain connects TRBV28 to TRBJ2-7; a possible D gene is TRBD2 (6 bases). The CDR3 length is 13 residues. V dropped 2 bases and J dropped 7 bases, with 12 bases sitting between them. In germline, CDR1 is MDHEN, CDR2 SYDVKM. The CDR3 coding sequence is TGTGCCAGCAGTTTAGTCAGGGCGGGGGAGCAGTACTTC. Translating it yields CASSLVRAGEQYF.

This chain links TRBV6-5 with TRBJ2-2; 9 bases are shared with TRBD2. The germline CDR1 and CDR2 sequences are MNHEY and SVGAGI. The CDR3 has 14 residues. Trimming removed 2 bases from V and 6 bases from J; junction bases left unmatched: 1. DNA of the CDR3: TGTGCCAGCAGTTACGGCGGGAGGGCCGGGGAGCTGTTTTTT. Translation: CASSYGGRAGELFF.

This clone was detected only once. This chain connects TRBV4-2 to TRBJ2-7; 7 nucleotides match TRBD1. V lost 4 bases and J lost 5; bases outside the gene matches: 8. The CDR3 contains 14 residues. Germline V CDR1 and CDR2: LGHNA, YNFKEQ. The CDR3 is CASSPETGWNEQYF. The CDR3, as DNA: TGTGCCAGCAGCCCGGAGACAGGGTGGAACGAGCAGTACTTC.

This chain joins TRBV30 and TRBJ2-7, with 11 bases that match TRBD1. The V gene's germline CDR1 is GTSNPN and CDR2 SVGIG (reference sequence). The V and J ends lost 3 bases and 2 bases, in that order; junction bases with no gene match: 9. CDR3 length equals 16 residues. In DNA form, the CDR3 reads TGTGCCTGGAGGACCCCGGGACAGGGGGACCCCTACGAGCAGTACTTC. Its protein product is CAWRTPGQGDPYEQYF.

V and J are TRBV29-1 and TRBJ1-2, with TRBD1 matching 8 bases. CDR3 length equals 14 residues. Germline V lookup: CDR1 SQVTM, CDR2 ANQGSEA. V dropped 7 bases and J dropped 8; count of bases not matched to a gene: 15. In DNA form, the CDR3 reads TGCAGCGCCCGAACCCTGGACAGGGTGACGGGCTACACCTTC. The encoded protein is CSARTLDRVTGYTF.

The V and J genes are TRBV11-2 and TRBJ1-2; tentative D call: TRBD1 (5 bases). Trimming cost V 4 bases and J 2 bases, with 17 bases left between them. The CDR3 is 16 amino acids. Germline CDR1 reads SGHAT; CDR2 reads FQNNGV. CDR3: CASSSADRLGNYGYTF. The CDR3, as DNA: TGTGCCAGCAGCTCCGCCGACAGATTAGGGAACTATGGCTACACCTTC.

CDR3 in amino acids: CAWSVRVFGGGANTQYF. The CDR3 DNA sequence: TGTGCCTGGAGTGTACGCGTCTTCGGCGGGGGGGCAAATACGCAGTATTTT. The chain couples TRBV30 to TRBJ2-3, with 9 bases identical to TRBD2. Germline V gene sequence: CDR1 GTSNPN, CDR2 SVGIG (reference sequence). V lost 0 bases to trimming and J lost 7 bases; unmatched junction nucleotides: 14. The CDR3 spans 17 residues.

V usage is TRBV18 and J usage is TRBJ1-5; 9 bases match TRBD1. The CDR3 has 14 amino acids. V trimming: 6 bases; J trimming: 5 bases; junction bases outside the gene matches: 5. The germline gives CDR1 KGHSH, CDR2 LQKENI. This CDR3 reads CASSPTGGHQPQHF. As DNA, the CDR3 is TGTGCCAGCTCCCCCACAGGGGGCCATCAGCCCCAGCATTTT.